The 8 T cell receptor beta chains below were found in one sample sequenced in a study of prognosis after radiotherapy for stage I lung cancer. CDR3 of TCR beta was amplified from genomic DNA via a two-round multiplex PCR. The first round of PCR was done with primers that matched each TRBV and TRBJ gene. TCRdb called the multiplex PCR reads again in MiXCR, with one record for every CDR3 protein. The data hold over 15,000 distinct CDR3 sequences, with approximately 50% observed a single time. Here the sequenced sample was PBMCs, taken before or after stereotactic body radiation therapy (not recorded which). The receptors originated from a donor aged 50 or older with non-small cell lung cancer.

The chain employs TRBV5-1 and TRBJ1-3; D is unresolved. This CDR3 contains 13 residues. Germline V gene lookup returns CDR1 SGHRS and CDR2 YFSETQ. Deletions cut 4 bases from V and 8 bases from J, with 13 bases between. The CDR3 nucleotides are TGCGCCAGCAGCAGCGACGGCGCGGACACCATATATTTT. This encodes CASSSDGADTIYF.

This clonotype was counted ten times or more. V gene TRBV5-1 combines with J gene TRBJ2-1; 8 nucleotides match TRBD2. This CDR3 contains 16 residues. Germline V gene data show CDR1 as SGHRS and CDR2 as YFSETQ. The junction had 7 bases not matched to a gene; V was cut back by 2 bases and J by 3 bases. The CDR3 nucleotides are TGCGCCAGCAGCTTTATAGCGGGAACGAGCTACAATGAGCAGTTCTTC. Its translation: CASSFIAGTSYNEQFF.

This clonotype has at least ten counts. The CDR3 sequence is CASSTKGIGDRTNTEAFF. The CDR3 DNA reads TGTGCCAGCTCAACAAAGGGGATAGGGGACAGGACCAACACTGAAGCTTTCTTT. The V gene is TRBV18, the J gene TRBJ1-1; 8 positions agree with TRBD1. The V gene's germline CDR1 is KGHSH and CDR2 LQKENI. V lost 5 bases to trimming and J lost 2 bases; unmatched junction nucleotides: 16. The CDR3 is made up of 18 amino acids. The full variable domain, its missing parts supplied by reference TRBV18 and TRBJ1-1, is NAGVMQNPRHLVRRRGQEARLRCSPMKGHSHVYWYRQLPEEGLKFMVYLQKENIIDESGMPKERFSAEFPKEGPSILRIQQVVRGDSAAYFCASSTKGIGDRTNTEAFFGQGTRLTVV.

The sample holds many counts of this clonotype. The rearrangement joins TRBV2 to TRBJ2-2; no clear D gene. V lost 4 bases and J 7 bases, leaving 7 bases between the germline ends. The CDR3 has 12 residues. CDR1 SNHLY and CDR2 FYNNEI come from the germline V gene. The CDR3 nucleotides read TGTGCCAGCAGTGGAGGCCACGGGGAGCTGTTTTTT. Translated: CASSGGHGELFF.

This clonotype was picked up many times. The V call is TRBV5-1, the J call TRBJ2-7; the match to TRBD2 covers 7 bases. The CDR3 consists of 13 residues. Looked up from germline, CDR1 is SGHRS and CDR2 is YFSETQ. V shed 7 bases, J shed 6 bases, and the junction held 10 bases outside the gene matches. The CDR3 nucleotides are TGCGCCAGCCGGGATGGGGACTATGGCGAGCAGTACTTC. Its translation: CASRDGDYGEQYF.

The CDR3, as DNA: TGTGCCACCAGCAGAGGATTGTATGTGACTAGCGGGAGGGAGGACTACAATGAGCAGTTCTTC. Encoded protein: CATSRGLYVTSGREDYNEQFF. This chain connects TRBV15 to TRBJ2-1, with 14 bases fitting TRBD2. Germline V gene sequence: CDR1 LNHNV, CDR2 YYDKDF (reference sequence). With 1 base clipped from V and 3 bases from J, the junction kept 14 bases outside the gene matches. This CDR3 has 21 amino acids.

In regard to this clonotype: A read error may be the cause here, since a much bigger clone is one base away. CDR3 protein: CASSPNGQGDQETQYF. Here the CDR3 DNA reads TGTGCCAGCAGCCCGAACGGACAGGGTGACCAAGAGACCCAGTACTTC. The chain carries TRBV7-8 and TRBJ2-5, with 8 bases aligning to TRBD1. This CDR3 comprises 16 residues. The V segment lost 5 bases and the J segment 0 bases; nucleotides outside the gene matches: 8. CDR1 and CDR2 from the germline V gene are SGHVS and FQNEAQ.

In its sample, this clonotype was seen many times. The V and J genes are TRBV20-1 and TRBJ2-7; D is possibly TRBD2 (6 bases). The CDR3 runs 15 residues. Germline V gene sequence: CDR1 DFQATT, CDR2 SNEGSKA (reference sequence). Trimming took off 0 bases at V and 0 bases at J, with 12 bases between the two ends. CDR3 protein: CSARDIYSGSYEQYF. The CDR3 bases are TGCAGTGCTAGAGATATTTATAGCGGCTCCTACGAGCAGTACTTC.